This is a list of T cell receptor beta chains from one sample in a study of regulatory T cells in long-lasting Graves disease. TCRdb re-derived calls from the multiplex PCR reads in MiXCR, one entry per CDR3 protein. The table lists about 200,000 distinct CDR3 sequences, about 18% of them singletons. The sample in question was peripheral blood mononuclear cells (PBMCs), obtained at new diagnosis, from a patient treated with antithyroid drugs. The source is a female donor with Graves disease. The CDR3 runs from the conserved cysteine through the conserved F or W. Each record gives: J gene, D gene, clone size, V gene, CDR3 length, CDR3 protein, CDR3 DNA. The D gene is left open where the match is weak. Clone size is given for some rows only: seen once, a few or many times, or a class if the clone is expanded.

j_gene: TRBJ2-5
d_gene: TRBD2
abundance: .
v_gene: TRBV12-3/TRBV12-4
len: 17
CDR3aa: CASSLRAGLAGVETQYF
CDR3nt: TGTGCCAGCAGTTTAAGGGCGGGACTAGCGGGAGTAGAGACCCAGTACTTC

j_gene: TRBJ2-3
d_gene: TRBD2
abundance: many
v_gene: TRBV24-1
len: 17
CDR3aa: CATSDVLAGGPSDTQYF
CDR3nt: TGTGCCACCAGTGATGTCCTAGCGGGAGGGCCGTCAGATACGCAGTATTTT

j_gene: TRBJ1-5
d_gene: .
abundance: many
v_gene: TRBV7-2
len: 17
CDR3aa: CASSSSRGSGGNQPQHF
CDR3nt: TGTGCCAGCAGCTCATCCAGGGGTTCGGGGGGCAATCAGCCCCAGCATTTT

j_gene: TRBJ2-7
d_gene: TRBD2
abundance: many
v_gene: TRBV6-2/TRBV6-3
len: 18
CDR3aa: CASSYPGTSGIPPYEQYF
CDR3nt: TGTGCCAGCAGTTACCCGGGGACTAGCGGGATACCACCTTACGAGCAGTACTTC

j_gene: TRBJ1-1
d_gene: .
abundance: many
v_gene: TRBV27
len: 14
CDR3aa: CASSYRQRNTEAFF
CDR3nt: TGTGCCAGCAGCTACCGACAACGGAACACTGAAGCTTTCTTT

j_gene: TRBJ1-1
d_gene: .
abundance: many
v_gene: TRBV19
len: 14
CDR3aa: CASSRPHRNTEAFF
CDR3nt: TGTGCCAGTAGTCGCCCACACAGGAACACTGAAGCTTTCTTT

j_gene: TRBJ2-2
d_gene: .
abundance: many
v_gene: TRBV5-1
len: 13
CDR3aa: CASSLEDTGELFF
CDR3nt: TGCGCCAGCAGCTTGGAAGACACCGGGGAGCTGTTTTTT

j_gene: TRBJ1-6
d_gene: .
abundance: many
v_gene: TRBV6-5
len: 14
CDR3aa: CASSYRVRDSPLHF
CDR3nt: TGTGCCAGCAGTTACCGGGTGCGAGATTCACCCCTCCACTTT

j_gene: TRBJ2-5
d_gene: TRBD1
abundance: .
v_gene: TRBV5-1
len: 15
CDR3aa: CASSGGTGGSETQYF
CDR3nt: TGCGCCAGCAGCGGGGGGACAGGGGGCTCGGAGACCCAGTACTTC

j_gene: TRBJ2-7
d_gene: TRBD1
abundance: .
v_gene: TRBV9
len: 13
CDR3aa: CASSRTGVGEQYF
CDR3nt: TGTGCCAGCAGCAGAACAGGGGTGGGGGAGCAGTACTTC

j_gene: TRBJ1-5
d_gene: TRBD1
abundance: few
v_gene: TRBV6-2/TRBV6-3
len: 16
CDR3aa: CASSEPWDSRNQPQHF
CDR3nt: TGTGCCAGCAGTGAGCCTTGGGACAGCCGCAATCAGCCCCAGCATTTT

j_gene: TRBJ1-4
d_gene: TRBD1
abundance: few
v_gene: TRBV19
len: 13
CDR3aa: CATKQGFGEKLFF
CDR3nt: TGTGCCACCAAACAGGGGTTCGGTGAAAAACTGTTTTTT

j_gene: TRBJ2-7
d_gene: TRBD2
abundance: .
v_gene: TRBV29-1
len: 15
CDR3aa: CSAEGDGRAGYEQYF
CDR3nt: TGCAGCGCCGAGGGTGACGGGAGGGCCGGGTACGAGCAGTACTTC

j_gene: TRBJ2-5
d_gene: TRBD2
abundance: .
v_gene: TRBV20-1
len: 17
CDR3aa: CSARDNAGGPSWETQYF
CDR3nt: TGCAGTGCTAGAGATAATGCGGGAGGGCCCTCTTGGGAGACCCAGTACTTC

j_gene: TRBJ2-1
d_gene: TRBD2
abundance: .
v_gene: TRBV19
len: 15
CDR3aa: CASSTRLAEYNEQFF
CDR3nt: TGTGCCAGTAGTACGCGACTAGCGGAGTACAATGAGCAGTTCTTC

j_gene: TRBJ2-7
d_gene: TRBD2
abundance: .
v_gene: TRBV7-9
len: 18
CDR3aa: CASSARGTSGRAGYEQYF
CDR3nt: TGTGCCAGCAGCGCTCGCGGGACTAGCGGGAGGGCCGGGTACGAGCAGTACTTC

j_gene: TRBJ1-2
d_gene: .
abundance: .
v_gene: TRBV20-1
len: 14
CDR3aa: CSASDLDNNYGYTF
CDR3nt: TGCAGTGCTAGCGATCTGGACAATAACTATGGCTACACCTTC

j_gene: TRBJ2-7
d_gene: .
abundance: many
v_gene: TRBV19
len: 14
CDR3aa: CASSTTGGDYEQYF
CDR3nt: TGTGCCAGTAGTACAACAGGAGGGGACTACGAGCAGTACTTC

j_gene: TRBJ2-2
d_gene: .
abundance: many
v_gene: TRBV12-3/TRBV12-4
len: 16
CDR3aa: CASSLRGTGRTGELFF
CDR3nt: TGTGCCAGCAGTTTACGGGGGACTGGCCGCACCGGGGAGCTGTTTTTT

j_gene: TRBJ1-1
d_gene: TRBD1
abundance: .
v_gene: TRBV14
len: 16
CDR3aa: CASSRNTGGLNTEAFF
CDR3nt: TGTGCCAGCAGCCGCAATACAGGGGGCCTTAACACTGAAGCTTTCTTT

j_gene: TRBJ2-5
d_gene: TRBD1
abundance: many
v_gene: TRBV19
len: 15
CDR3aa: CASRSDRGGQETQYF
CDR3nt: TGTGCCAGTAGATCGGACAGGGGAGGCCAAGAGACCCAGTACTTC

j_gene: TRBJ2-7
d_gene: .
abundance: few
v_gene: TRBV6-8
len: 14
CDR3aa: CASSQVGGTYEQYF
CDR3nt: TGTGCCAGCAGCCAAGTTGGGGGAACCTACGAGCAGTACTTC